This T cell receptor beta chain appears in the sequencing data of a study of OX40 agonist ivuxolimab in advanced cancers. Patients were ineligible given autoimmune disease history or systemic immunosuppression. Peripheral blood came from all dose cohorts at three timepoints. Sequencing used immunoSEQ multiplex PCR; TCRdb keeps in-frame clones, though not all of them. Among around 70,000 clones listed, approximately 80% were seen once. J gave up 2 bases and V 7 bases, and 1 base lay outside the gene matches. Germline lookup yields CDR1 SNHLY and CDR2 FYNNEI. The CDR3 runs 14 residues. This clone was seen a handful of times.

The gene calls are TRBV2 and TRBJ2-1; 11 bases agree with TRBD2. Source: CD4+ or CD8+ T cells sorted from blood, taken in a trial of the OX40 agonist ivuxolimab. This clonotype was obtained from an adult with an advanced solid tumor such as melanoma, head and neck, liver or kidney cancer. The CDR3 DNA is TGTGCCAGCACGGGACTAGCGGCCTACAATGAGCAGTTCTTC. Residues: CASTGLAAYNEQFF.